The subject of this entry is one TCR beta chain. This sample was included in a study of blood T cell repertoires in COVID-19. On the study more broadly: Italy, Spain and the United States were the sources of the convalescent and acute COVID-19 samples.

In germline, CDR1 is LGHDT, CDR2 YNNKEL (reference sequence). V shed 4 bases and J 4 bases; nucleotides not matched to a gene: 8. This CDR3 has 16 residues. Generated by immunoSEQ multiplex PCR, the TCRdb table keeps only in-frame clones and is missing some. The table includes 220,000 or so clones, roughly 80% detected once. V usage is TRBV3-1 (or the pseudogene TRBV3-2) and J usage is TRBJ2-2; TRBD1 matches 8 bases. The sequenced material came from peripheral blood. This sequence was found in a woman aged 70 to 79 with acute or convalescent COVID-19. CDR3 sequence: CASSPRQGISTGELFF. The CDR3 nucleotides are TGTGCCAGCAGCCCCCGACAGGGGATCTCCACCGGGGAGCTGTTTTTT.